This T cell receptor (beta chain) comes out of a study of blood T cell repertoires in COVID-19. As for the study in general: The cDNA or gDNA used as material had been derived from T cells, B-cell-depleted T cells, or PBMCs.

Germline V gene data show CDR1 as LGHNA and CDR2 as YNFKEQ. The CDR3 has 18 residues. Losses at the gene ends were 0 bases for V and 4 bases for J; bases not matched to a gene: 15. As processed by the authors: Quantification of nucleated cells was approximated via reference gene primer amplification. Libraries were prepared by immunoSEQ multiplex PCR; TCRdb keeps only in-frame clonotypes and omits some of them. V and J calls and clone size come straight from that table; D and trimming were deduced from the DNA. The table has a few hundred thousand clones, 70% to 90% seen once. The chain is built from TRBV4-2 and TRBJ2-7; 7 nucleotides match TRBD1. Sequenced sample: peripheral blood. This clonotype was sampled from a man aged 55 to 70 with acute or convalescent COVID-19. CDR3 coding DNA: TGTGCCAGCAGCCAAGATAGGGGGCAGGGTAGAGGGCGGTACGAGCAGTACTTC. This gives the protein CASSQDRGQGRGRYEQYF.